This T cell receptor (beta chain) was recorded in a study of T cells in localized non-small cell lung cancer. A word on this clone: Its antigen is unknown.

Sequencing used immunoSEQ multiplex PCR; TCRdb keeps in-frame clones, though not all of them. The table lists about 41,000 clones, roughly nine tenths of them singletons. Germline CDR1 LNHDA, CDR2 SQIVND (reference sequence). V was pared by 1 base and J by 4 bases, with 22 bases between. There are 18 residues in the CDR3. Study observations and caveats: The highest T cell clonality was in uninvolved adjacent lung, above tumor. Among blood samples, higher T cell density accompanied longer overall survival. A median of 57 clones ranked among the top 100 in tumor appeared in adjacent lung. Investigators sequenced only a single tumor region, leaving heterogeneity possible.

The chain carries TRBV19 and TRBJ1-2; a weak D match, TRBD1 (6 bases). The receptor's source is a woman aged 18 to 55 with stage III lung adenocarcinoma. The sample in question was peripheral blood, obtained before any cancer treatment. In nucleotides, the CDR3 is TGTGCCAGTAGTATAGCGAGCGCAGGGGCACTGTTTACCTATGGCTACACCTTC. This encodes CASSIASAGALFTYGYTF.